Listed here are 9 T cell receptor beta chains from one sample, sequenced in a study of Ad26.COV2.S vaccination and SARS-CoV-2 variants. Treatment: some 19 received Ad26.COV2.S at low or high dose, single or two shots; about 5 received placebo; per-sample allocation not given. Specimen acquisition occurred on day 63 following the initial vaccine or placebo injection. The data were produced by immunoSEQ multiplex PCR, yet TCRdb's version contains in-frame clones alone and is incomplete. The table shows 250,000 to 300,000 clones, with about 89% occurring only once. The specimen was peripheral blood, collected in a trial of Ad26.COV2.S vaccine versus placebo. The receptor source for this set is a person aged 18 to 65 who received the Ad26.COV2.S COVID-19 vaccine or a placebo.

CDR3 protein: CATGIVTNYGYTF. The DNA of the CDR3 is TGTGCCACCGGGATAGTAACTAACTATGGCTACACCTTC. The genes are TRBV2 and TRBJ1-2, with D unresolved. The germline V gene encodes CDR1 SNHLY and CDR2 FYNNEI. The CDR3 covers 13 residues. V lost 10 bases to trimming and J lost 0 bases, with 12 bases between them.

V usage is TRBV24-1 and J usage is TRBJ2-3; D may match TRBD1 or TRBD2 (5 bases each). This CDR3 has 14 amino acids. Trimming removed 3 bases from V and 2 bases from J, with 8 bases in between. Germline V lookup: CDR1 KGHDR, CDR2 SFDVKD. DNA of the CDR3: TGTGCCACCAGTGATAAGGGACCCACAGATACGCAGTATTTT. The encoded protein is CATSDKGPTDTQYF.

This chain joins TRBV5-1 and TRBJ1-1, with D uncertain. CDR3 length: 12 residues. V was shortened by 1 base and J by 10 bases, with 11 bases between the two germline ends. From germline, CDR1 is SGHRS and CDR2 YFSETQ. The CDR3 here is CASSLQGPVAFF. DNA of the CDR3: TGCGCCAGCAGCTTGCAAGGACCGGTAGCTTTCTTT.

The gene calls are TRBV19 and TRBJ1-4; no clear D. The germline V and J ends were trimmed by 5 bases and 7 bases, with 11 bases remaining between them. The CDR3 loop spans 13 amino acids. The germline V gene encodes CDR1 LNHDA and CDR2 SQIVND (reference sequence). This CDR3 reads CASSLGHGEKLFF. CDR3 bases: TGTGCCAGTAGTTTGGGTCATGGTGAAAAACTGTTTTTT.

The rearrangement uses TRBV27 and TRBJ1-4, with 7 bases fitting TRBD1. Germline CDR1 and CDR2: MNHEY and SMNVEV (reference sequence). V lost 0 bases, J lost 8 bases, and 9 bases stayed unmatched. This CDR3 has 16 residues. The CDR3 DNA follows: TGTGCCAGCAGTTTATCTGAGGGACAGAGGAAAGAAAAACTGTTTTTT. Encoded protein: CASSLSEGQRKEKLFF.

V is TRBV6-6 and J is TRBJ1-4; tentatively, D is TRBD1 (5 bases). In germline, CDR1 is MNHNY, CDR2 SVGAGI (reference sequence). The ends were cut back, 0 bases at V and 1 base at J, with 9 bases in the middle. This CDR3 is 16 amino acids long. The CDR3 loop reads CASSYSLDRTNEKLFF. DNA of the CDR3: TGTGCCAGCAGTTACTCCCTTGACAGAACTAATGAAAAACTGTTTTTT.

This chain uses TRBV18 with TRBJ1-4; D gene uncertain. From germline, CDR1 is KGHSH and CDR2 LQKENI. This CDR3 contains 15 residues. V lost 2 bases to trimming and J lost 7 bases, with 14 bases between them. Written as DNA, the CDR3 is TGTGCCAGCTCACCAAATCCCGGAGGGCGTGAAAAACTGTTTTTT. Translation: CASSPNPGGREKLFF.

In this sample, this clone turned up once. The chain links TRBV7-2 to TRBJ1-5, with D possibly being TRBD1 (5 bases). CDR1 is SGHTA, CDR2 FQGNSA, per germline. The ends were cut back, 5 bases at V and 1 base at J, with 12 bases in the middle. The CDR3 loop spans 15 amino acids. The CDR3 loop is CASSPTTASNQPQHF. In nucleotides, the CDR3 is TGTGCCAGCAGCCCGACGACAGCCAGCAATCAGCCCCAGCATTTT. The entire variable domain, with the rest obtained from reference TRBV7-2 and TRBJ1-5, is as follows: GAGVSQSPSNKVTEKGKDVELRCDPISGHTALYWYRQSLGQGLEFLIYFQGNSAPDKSGLPSDRFSAERTGGSVSTLTIQRTQQEDSAVYLCASSPTTASNQPQHFGDGTRLSIL.

The chain joins TRBV19 to TRBJ2-7; D is tentatively TRBD1 or TRBD2 (6 bases each). The CDR3 is made up of 14 amino acids. Trimming left V 3 bases short and J 5 bases short, with 14 bases between. In germline, CDR1 is LNHDA, CDR2 SQIVND (reference sequence). CDR3 region: CASSIPGGRDEQYF. Here the CDR3 DNA reads TGTGCCAGTAGTATCCCCGGGGGCCGCGACGAGCAGTACTTC.